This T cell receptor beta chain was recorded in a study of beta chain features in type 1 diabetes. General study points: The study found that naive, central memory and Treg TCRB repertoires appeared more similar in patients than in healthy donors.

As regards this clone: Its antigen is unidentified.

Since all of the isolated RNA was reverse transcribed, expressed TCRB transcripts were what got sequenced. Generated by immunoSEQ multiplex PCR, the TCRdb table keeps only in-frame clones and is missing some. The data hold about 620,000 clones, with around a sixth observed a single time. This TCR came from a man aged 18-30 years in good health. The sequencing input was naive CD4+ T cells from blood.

CDR3 sequence (DNA): TGCGCCAGCAGCTTGAGGGCAGGGGGCCCCTCTGGGGCCAACGTCCTGACTTTC. It translates to CASSLRAGGPSGANVLTF. The rearrangement links TRBV5-1 to TRBJ2-6; TRBD1 aligns across 8 bases. Germline V gives CDR1 SGHRS, CDR2 YFSETQ. The CDR3 totals 18 residues. V lost 1 base to trimming and J lost 0 bases; unmatched junction nucleotides: 6.